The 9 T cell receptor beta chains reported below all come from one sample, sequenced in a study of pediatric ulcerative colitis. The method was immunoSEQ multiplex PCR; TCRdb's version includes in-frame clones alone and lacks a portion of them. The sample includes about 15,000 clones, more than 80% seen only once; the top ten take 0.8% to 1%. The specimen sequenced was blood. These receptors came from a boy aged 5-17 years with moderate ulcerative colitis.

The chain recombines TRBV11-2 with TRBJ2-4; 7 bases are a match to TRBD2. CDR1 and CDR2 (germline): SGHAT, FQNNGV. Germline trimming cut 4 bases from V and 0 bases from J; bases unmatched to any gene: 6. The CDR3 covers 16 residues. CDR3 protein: CASSSLASIAKNIQYF. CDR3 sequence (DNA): TGTGCCAGCAGCTCACTAGCGTCTATAGCCAAAAACATTCAGTACTTC.

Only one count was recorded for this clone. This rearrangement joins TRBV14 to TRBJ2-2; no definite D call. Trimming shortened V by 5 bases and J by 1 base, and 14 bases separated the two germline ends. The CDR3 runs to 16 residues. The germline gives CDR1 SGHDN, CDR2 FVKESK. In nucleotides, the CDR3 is TGTGCCAGCAGCAAGCAGCCCGCAAAGAACACCGGGGAGCTGTTTTTT. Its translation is CASSKQPAKNTGELFF.

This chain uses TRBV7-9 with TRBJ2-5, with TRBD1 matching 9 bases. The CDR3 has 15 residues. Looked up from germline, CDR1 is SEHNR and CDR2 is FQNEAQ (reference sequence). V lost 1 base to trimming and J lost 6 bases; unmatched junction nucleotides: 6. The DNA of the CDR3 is TGTGCCAGCAGCTTAGTAGTAGGGACAGGGCAGACCCAGTACTTC. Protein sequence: CASSLVVGTGQTQYF.

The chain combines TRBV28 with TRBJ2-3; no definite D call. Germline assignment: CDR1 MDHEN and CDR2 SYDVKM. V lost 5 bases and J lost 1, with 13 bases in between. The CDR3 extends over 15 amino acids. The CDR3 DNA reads TGTGCCAGCAGTACCTTTTCTTCTGGCACAGATACGCAGTATTTT. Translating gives CASSTFSSGTDTQYF. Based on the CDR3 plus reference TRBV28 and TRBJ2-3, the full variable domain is DVKVTQSSRYLVKRTGEKVFLECVQDMDHENMFWYRQDPGLGLRLIYFSYDVKMKEKGDIPEGYSVSREKKERFSLILESASTNQTSMYLCASSTFSSGTDTQYFGPGTRLTVL.

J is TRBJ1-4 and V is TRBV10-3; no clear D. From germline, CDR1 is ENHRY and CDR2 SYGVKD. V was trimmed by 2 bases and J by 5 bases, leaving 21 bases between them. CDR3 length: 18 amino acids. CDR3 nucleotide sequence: TGTGCCATCAGTGAGGGATTTGCAGCCAACTACGACAATGAAAAACTGTTTTTT. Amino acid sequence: CAISEGFAANYDNEKLFF.

The CDR3 DNA reads as TGCGCCAGCAGCTCGAGCGGCAGGGGCGAAGAGACCCAGTACTTC. Its protein product is CASSSSGRGEETQYF. The genes are TRBV4-1 and TRBJ2-5; a possible D gene is TRBD1 (6 bases). Trimming removed 5 bases from V and 3 bases from J, with 16 bases in between. Germline V gene sequence: CDR1 MGHRA, CDR2 YSYEKL. The CDR3 length is 15 residues.

This CDR3 reads CASTKSGPRSYEQYF. The CDR3, as DNA: TGTGCCAGCACCAAATCCGGGCCTAGATCCTACGAGCAGTACTTC. The chain is built from TRBV28 and TRBJ2-7; D call uncertain. Germline CDR1 reads MDHEN; CDR2 reads SYDVKM. CDR3 length: 15 amino acids. V was shortened by 7 bases and J by 1 base, with 17 bases between the two germline ends.

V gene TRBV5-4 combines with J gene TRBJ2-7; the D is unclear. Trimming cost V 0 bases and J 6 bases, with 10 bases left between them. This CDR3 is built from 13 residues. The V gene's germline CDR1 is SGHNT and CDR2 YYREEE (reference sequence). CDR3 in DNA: TGTGCCAGCAGCTTGGAATTAGCTTTCGAGCAGTACTTC. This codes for CASSLELAFEQYF.

The CDR3 protein is CAISADHSGGKTDTQYF. The DNA of the CDR3 is TGTGCCATCAGTGCAGATCATAGCGGGGGGAAAACAGATACGCAGTATTTT. The V call is TRBV10-3, the J call TRBJ2-3, with 10 positions matching TRBD2. J was trimmed by 3 bases and V by 4 bases; bases with no gene match: 10. The CDR3 is 17 amino acids. Germline-derived CDR1 and CDR2 are ENHRY and SYGVKD.